This TCR beta chain was captured in a study of cytomegalovirus exposure and HLA in healthy donors. The study's findings and limits: In a later analysis, at a false discovery rate of 0.05, approximately 16,000 TCR beta sequences were associated with HLA alleles.

In the case of this clone: Its specificity is unknown.

The germline V gene has CDR1 MGHRA and CDR2 YSYEKL. There are 16 residues in the CDR3. The V segment lost 1 base and the J segment 8 bases; nucleotides outside the gene matches: 8. Researchers ran the PCR with 60 Vbeta and 13 Jbeta primers. Method: immunoSEQ multiplex PCR; TCRdb's copy keeps in-frame clones and lacks some. The top ten clones hold less than 3% of a sample with about 140,000 clones, about 78% of them seen once. This sequence originates from a male donor in good health and CMV-seronegative. The sequencing sample was made of PBMCs. The V and J genes are TRBV4-1 and TRBJ2-1, with 10 bases aligning to TRBD2. This chain's CDR3 is CASSQVVSGGADEQFF. The CDR3 bases are TGCGCCAGCAGCCAAGTGGTGAGCGGGGGGGCCGATGAGCAGTTCTTC.